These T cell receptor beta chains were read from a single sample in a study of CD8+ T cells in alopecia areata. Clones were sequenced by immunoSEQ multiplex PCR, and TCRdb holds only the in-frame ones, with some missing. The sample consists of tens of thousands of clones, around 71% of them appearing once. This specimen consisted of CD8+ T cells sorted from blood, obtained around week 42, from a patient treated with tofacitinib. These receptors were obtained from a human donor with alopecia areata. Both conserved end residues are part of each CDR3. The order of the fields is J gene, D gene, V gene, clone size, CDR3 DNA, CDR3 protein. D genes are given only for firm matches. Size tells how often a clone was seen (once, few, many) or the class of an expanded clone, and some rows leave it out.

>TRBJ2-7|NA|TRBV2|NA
TGTGCCAGCAGTCGAGAAGCACAGGAATCCTACGAGCAGTACTTC
CASSREAQESYEQYF
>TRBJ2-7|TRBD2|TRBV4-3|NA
TGCGCCAGCAGCCAGGGGCTAGCGGGGGGGCCCTACGAGCAGTACTTC
CASSQGLAGGPYEQYF
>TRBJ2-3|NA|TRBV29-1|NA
TGCAGCGTTGTACCCGGGGATACGCAGTATTTT
CSVVPGDTQYF
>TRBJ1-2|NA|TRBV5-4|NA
TGTGCCAGCAGCCGTGGCTCCGAACCCTATGGCTACACCTTC
CASSRGSEPYGYTF
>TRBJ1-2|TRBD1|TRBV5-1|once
TGCGCCAGCAGCTATGGGACAGGGGTTTGGTACTACACCTTC
CASSYGTGVWYYTF
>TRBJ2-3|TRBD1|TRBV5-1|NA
TGCGCCAGCAGCTTAACCGGGACAGGGAAGACAGATACGCAGTATTTT
CASSLTGTGKTDTQYF
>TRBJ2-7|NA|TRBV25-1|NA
TGTGCCAGCCGTCTAGGCTACGAGCAGTACTTC
CASRLGYEQYF
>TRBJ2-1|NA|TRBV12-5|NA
TGTGCTAGTGGTTCGCCCCAGGGGAATGAGCAGTTCTTC
CASGSPQGNEQFF
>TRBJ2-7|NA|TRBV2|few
TGTGCCAGCAGTGGGAGCTCCTACGAGCAGTACTTC
CASSGSSYEQYF
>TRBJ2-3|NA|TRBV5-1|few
TGCGCCAGCAGCTTGGTGCGCACTTCAGATACGCAGTATTTT
CASSLVRTSDTQYF
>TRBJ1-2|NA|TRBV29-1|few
TGCAGCGTTGAAGATTTACGATATGGCTACACCTTC
CSVEDLRYGYTF
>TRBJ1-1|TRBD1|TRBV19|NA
TGTGCCAGTAGTATCCCGACAGGGATGACTGAAGCTTTCTTT
CASSIPTGMTEAFF
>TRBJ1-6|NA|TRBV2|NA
TGTGCCAGCAGTGCGGTCCCGGACGGAAATAATTCACCCCTCCACTTT
CASSAVPDGNNSPLHF
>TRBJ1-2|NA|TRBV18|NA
TGTGCCAGCTCACCAGACTTCGACCCTTATGGCTACACCTTC
CASSPDFDPYGYTF
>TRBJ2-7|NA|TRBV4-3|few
TGCGCCAGCAGCCAAGATCGGGCAGGGTCGGACGAGCAGTACTTC
CASSQDRAGSDEQYF
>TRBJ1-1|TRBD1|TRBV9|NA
TGTGCCAGCAGCGTCGACAGGGTTGGAACTGAAGCTTTCTTT
CASSVDRVGTEAFF
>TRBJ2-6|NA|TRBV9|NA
TGTGCCAGCAGCTCTAAAGAGGGGACCGGGGCCAACGTCCTGACTTTC
CASSSKEGTGANVLTF
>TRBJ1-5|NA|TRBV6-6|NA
TGTGCCAGCAGTTACTCGATCGGGGGGAGCAATCAGCCCCAGCATTTT
CASSYSIGGSNQPQHF
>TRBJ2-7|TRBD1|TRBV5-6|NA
TGTGCCAGCAGCATGACAGGGTCGTACGAGCAGTACTTC
CASSMTGSYEQYF
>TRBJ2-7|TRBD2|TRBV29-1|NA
TGCAGCGTTTGCCTAGCGGGGTTATCCTACGAGCAGTACTTC
CSVCLAGLSYEQYF
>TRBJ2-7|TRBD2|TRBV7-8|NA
TGTGCCAGCAGCCAACGGACTAGCGGGGGGGCGGGGTACGAGCAGTACTTC
CASSQRTSGGAGYEQYF
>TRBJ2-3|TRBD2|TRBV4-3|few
TGCGCCAGCAGCCAGACTAGCGGGGAGCCCCCGGATACGCAGTATTTT
CASSQTSGEPPDTQYF
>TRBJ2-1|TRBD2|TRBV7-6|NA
TGTGCCAGCAGCTTAGGGACTAGCGGTGGAAATGAGCAGTTCTTC
CASSLGTSGGNEQFF
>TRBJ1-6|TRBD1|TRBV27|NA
TGTGCCAGCAGCGGGACAGACCGATCCTCACCCCTCCACTTT
CASSGTDRSSPLHF
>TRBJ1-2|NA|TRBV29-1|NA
TGCAGCGCAGAATCTGACGGACCCGGCTATGGCTACACCTTC
CSAESDGPGYGYTF
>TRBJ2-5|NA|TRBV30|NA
TGTGCCTGGAGTTTCGCAGGAGAGACCCAGTACTTC
CAWSFAGETQYF
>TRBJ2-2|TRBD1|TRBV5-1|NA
TGCGCCAGCAGCTTGGCAGCAGGGGGAGCCACCGGGGAGCTGTTTTTT
CASSLAAGGATGELFF
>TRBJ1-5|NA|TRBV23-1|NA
TGCGCCAGGACGCATGTAGCGTGCAATCAGCCCCAGCATTTT
CARTHVACNQPQHF